What follows describes a single T cell receptor (beta chain). This CDR3 is built from 16 residues. Germline CDR1 reads SQVTM; CDR2 reads ANQGSEA. After removal of 3 bases from V and 2 bases from J, the junction contained 11 bases not matched to a gene. This entry comes from a study of blood T cells in healthy people across ages. The second PCR ran about 6 to 11 cycles with a sample-barcoded 5' primer and J-beta primers. TCRdb re-called the 5' RACE reads with MiXCR, one entry per CDR3 protein. The table records about 800,000 distinct CDR3 sequences, roughly 50% of them present only once. The receptor comes from a man aged 25-45 years in good health. V gene TRBV29-1 combines with J gene TRBJ2-3; TRBD2 matches 7 bases. Sequencing input: blood. In nucleotides, the CDR3 is TGCAGCGTTGAGGCGGGCCACGCGGGGGTCACAGATACGCAGTATTTT. As protein: CSVEAGHAGVTDTQYF.